The clone carrying this T cell receptor (beta chain) turned up a few times. The antigen remains undetermined. This specimen comes from a study of cytomegalovirus exposure and HLA in healthy donors. Trimming cost V 0 bases and J 4 bases; bases outside gene matches: 1. The CDR3 totals 15 residues. Germline V gene sequence: CDR1 SGHDT, CDR2 YYEEEE. PCR involved 60 Vbeta and 13 Jbeta primers. Using immunoSEQ multiplex PCR, the repertoire was profiled, and TCRdb retains in-frame clones only, with some absent. Among 170,000 or so clones, 75% to 80% were seen once, and the ten largest hold 3% to 3.5%. Broader study findings: Association of a missense DCLRE1C variant with TCR beta V- and J-gene trimming was reported in a later analysis. Usually a TCR sequence was rare, but some public TCRs were found in many donors. A later analysis reported that several of the most significant clusters appeared to be linked to common viral pathogens, among them Epstein-Barr virus.

This rearrangement joins TRBV5-6 to TRBJ2-1; TRBD2 matches 10 bases. The material sequenced was PBMCs. The receptor was derived from a woman aged 40 to 50 in good health and CMV-seronegative. The CDR3 is CASSLGLAGYNEQFF. The CDR3 bases are TGTGCCAGCAGCTTGGGACTAGCGGGTTACAATGAGCAGTTCTTC.